This TCR beta chain appears in the sequencing data of a study of blood T cell repertoires in COVID-19. For the study at large: The United States, Italy and Spain supplied acute and convalescent COVID-19 samples.

From germline, CDR1 is SGHAT and CDR2 FQNNGV. The CDR3 has 14 residues. V was cut by 5 bases and J by 6 bases, with 15 bases left in between. Patients at the Seattle site were enrolled during active infection and followed longitudinally. Per the authors' pipeline: Nucleated cell number was recorded as an estimate derived from reference gene primer amplification. Measured with immunoSEQ multiplex PCR; TCRdb has only the in-frame clones, and not every one. The V and J calls and clone size come from that table; D and trimming were worked out from the DNA. The table includes nearly 300,000 clones, approximately 84% detected once.

The sequence came from a human donor with COVID-19, enrolled during active disease. The donor label of this sample is uncertain. The sequencing input was peripheral blood. The chain uses TRBV11-2 and TRBJ2-3; perhaps TRBD1 as D (5 bases). The CDR3 sequence is CASSQGRSMDTQYF. The CDR3 nucleotides read TGTGCCAGCAGCCAGGGCAGGAGCATGGATACGCAGTATTTT. The entire variable domain, with the rest obtained from reference TRBV11-2 and TRBJ2-3, is as follows: EAGVAQSPRYKIIEKRQSVAFWCNPISGHATLYWYQQILGQGPKLLIQFQNNGVVDDSQLPKDRFSAERLKGVDSTLKIQPAKLEDSAVYLCASSQGRSMDTQYFGPGTRLTVL.